Each of the 3 T cell receptor beta chains below was sequenced from the same sample in a study of blood T cell repertoires in COVID-19 (dated by TCRdb to 2019 to 2021). The library was generated by the immunoSEQ multiplex PCR assay. Here the immuneACCESS table is served through TCRdb, limited to in-frame sequences with V and J called. Missing clones are a known gap in these copies; in checked studies unresolved V genes cover under half, and the rest lacks a known reason. The sample table shows 250,000 to 300,000 clones, and roughly 84% are seen once. About 3.4% of the sample belongs to the ten largest clones. The sequencing sample was made of peripheral blood. These receptors all stem from a woman between 18 and 30 years old with acute or convalescent COVID-19.

This sequence joins TRBV2 and TRBJ2-5; a weak D match, TRBD1 (6 bases). Germline CDR1 reads SNHLY; CDR2 reads FYNNEI. CDR3 length: 15 amino acids. Trimming shortened V by 1 base and J by 5 bases, and 14 bases separated the two germline ends. CDR3 sequence (DNA): TGTGCCAGCAGTGAAGACAGGGTGAGGCGGGAGACCCAGTACTTC. Its translation is CASSEDRVRRETQYF.

The chain couples TRBV14 to TRBJ1-5; D uncertain. Germline V gives CDR1 SGHDN, CDR2 FVKESK. The germline V and J ends were trimmed by 0 bases and 7 bases, with 7 bases remaining between them. The CDR3 covers 13 residues. The CDR3 coding sequence is TGTGCCAGCAGCCAAGACCCCGGGCAGCCCCAGCATTTT. It yields the protein CASSQDPGQPQHF.

V gene TRBV27 combines with J gene TRBJ2-7, with 8 bases matching TRBD2. This CDR3 has 15 residues. J was trimmed by 4 bases and V by 5 bases; bases with no gene match: 10. In germline, CDR1 is MNHEY, CDR2 SMNVEV (reference sequence). The chain's CDR3 is CASSPWTSPSYEQYF. In nucleotides, the CDR3 is TGTGCCAGCAGTCCGTGGACTAGCCCGTCTTACGAGCAGTACTTC.